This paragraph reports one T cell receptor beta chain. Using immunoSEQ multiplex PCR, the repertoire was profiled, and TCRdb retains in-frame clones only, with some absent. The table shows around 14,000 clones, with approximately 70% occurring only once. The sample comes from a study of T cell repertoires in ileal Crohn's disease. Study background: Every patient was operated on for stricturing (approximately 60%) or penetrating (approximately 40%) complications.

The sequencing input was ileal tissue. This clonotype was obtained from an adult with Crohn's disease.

In DNA, the CDR3 is TGTGCCAGCAGCTTACCCGGACAGGGAAAAGAGACCCAGTACTTC. Protein sequence: CASSLPGQGKETQYF. The chain recombines TRBV11-1 with TRBJ2-5, with 8 bases aligning to TRBD1. This CDR3 contains 15 residues. Germline trimming cut 2 bases from V and 3 bases from J; bases unmatched to any gene: 5. In germline, CDR1 is SGHAT, CDR2 FQDESV (reference sequence).